This T cell receptor beta chain was documented in a study of spatial heterogeneity in lung cancer. Study context: Combinations of a unique TCR and a UMI were tallied in raw reads, and on average each appeared more than ten times.

On each TCR cDNA molecule, a unique molecular identifier was present. MiXCR, run by TCRdb on the 5' RACE reads, gives a single entry per CDR3 protein. Of 90,000 to 95,000 distinct CDR3 sequences in the sample, around 12% are singletons; the top ten hold approximately 39%. This clonotype showed up many times. Noted time point: sample taken at primary tumor resection. Whole RNA, isolated from tumor, nontumor lung or frozen PBMC, was sequenced without prior sorting. The sequencing here drew on PBMCs, taken at surgery. The receptor was derived from a male donor with early-stage non-small cell lung cancer.

The CDR3: CSARPTNEQFF. The CDR3 nucleotides read TGCAGTGCCCGGCCGACCAATGAGCAGTTCTTC. This chain joins TRBV20-1 and TRBJ2-1; D gene unclear. CDR1 DFQATT and CDR2 SNEGSKA come from the germline V gene (reference sequence). Trimming removed 6 bases at V and 6 bases at J, with 9 bases between. CDR3 length equals 11 residues.